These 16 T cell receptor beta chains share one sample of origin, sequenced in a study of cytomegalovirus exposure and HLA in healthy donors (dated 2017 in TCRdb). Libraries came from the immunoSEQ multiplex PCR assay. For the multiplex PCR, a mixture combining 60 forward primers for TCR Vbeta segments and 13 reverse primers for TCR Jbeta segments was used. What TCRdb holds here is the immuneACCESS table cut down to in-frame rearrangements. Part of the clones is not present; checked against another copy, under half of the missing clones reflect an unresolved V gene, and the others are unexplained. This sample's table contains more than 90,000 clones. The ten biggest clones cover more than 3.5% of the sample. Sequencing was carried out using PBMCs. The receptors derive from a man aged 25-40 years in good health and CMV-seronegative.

In DNA, the CDR3 is TGTGCCAGTACTATTTGGGAACAGGGCGTCTATGGCTACACCTTC. Amino acid sequence: CASTIWEQGVYGYTF. The chain uses TRBV19 and TRBJ1-2; TRBD1 is a possible D gene (6 bases). Trimming removed 7 bases at V and 4 bases at J, with 19 bases between. This CDR3 spans 15 amino acids. CDR1 and CDR2 from the germline V gene are LNHDA and SQIVND (reference sequence).

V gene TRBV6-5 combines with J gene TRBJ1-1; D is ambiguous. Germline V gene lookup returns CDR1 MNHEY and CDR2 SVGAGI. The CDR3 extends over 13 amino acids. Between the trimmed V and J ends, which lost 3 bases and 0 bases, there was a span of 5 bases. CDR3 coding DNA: TGTGCCAGCAGTTATGAGCTGAACACTGAAGCTTTCTTT. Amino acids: CASSYELNTEAFF.

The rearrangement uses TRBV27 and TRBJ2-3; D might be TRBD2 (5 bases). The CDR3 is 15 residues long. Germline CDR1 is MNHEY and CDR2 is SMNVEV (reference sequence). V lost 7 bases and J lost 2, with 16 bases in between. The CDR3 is CASTSRGPHTDTQYF. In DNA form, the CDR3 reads TGTGCCAGCACCTCCAGAGGGCCCCACACAGATACGCAGTATTTT.

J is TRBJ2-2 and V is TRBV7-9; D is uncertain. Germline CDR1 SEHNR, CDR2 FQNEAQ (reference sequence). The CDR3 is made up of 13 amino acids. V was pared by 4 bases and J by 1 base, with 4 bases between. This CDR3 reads CASSYRNTGELFF. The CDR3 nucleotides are TGTGCCAGCAGCTACAGGAACACCGGGGAGCTGTTTTTT. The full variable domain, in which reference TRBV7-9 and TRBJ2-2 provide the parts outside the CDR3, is DTGVSQNPRHKITKRGQNVTFRCDPISEHNRLYWYRQTLGQGPEFLTYFQNEAQLEKSRLLSDRFSAERPKGSFSTLEIQRTEQGDSAMYLCASSYRNTGELFFGEGSRLTVL.

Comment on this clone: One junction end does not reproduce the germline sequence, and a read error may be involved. CDR3 coding DNA: TGCGCCAGCAGCCAAGATGGGCAGCTATCCTACGAGCAGTGCTTC. It yields the protein CASSQDGQLSYEQCF. This rearrangement joins TRBV4-3 to TRBJ2-7; D is unclear. CDR3 length: 15 amino acids. Germline CDR1 reads LGHNA; CDR2 reads YSLEER.

The CDR3 coding sequence is TGTGCCAGCAGCTTGGACGGGCGGGGCAAAGGGGAAAAACTGTTTTTT. Translated, it gives CASSLDGRGKGEKLFF. The chain links TRBV5-4 to TRBJ1-4; possibly TRBD1 for D (5 bases). The ends were cut back, 0 bases at V and 8 bases at J, with 17 bases in the middle. CDR3 length: 16 amino acids. Germline V lookup: CDR1 SGHNT, CDR2 YYREEE (reference sequence).

CDR3 in DNA: TGTGCCAGCAGTGACAACGGACAGGGGGCTTTTCAGCCCCAGCATTTT. Translating gives CASSDNGQGAFQPQHF. The chain couples TRBV25-1 to TRBJ1-5, with TRBD1 matching over 11 bases. The CDR3 is made up of 16 amino acids. Germline values: CDR1 MGHDK, CDR2 SYGVNS. V dropped 3 bases and J dropped 6; count of bases not matched to a gene: 7. Looking up the rest from reference TRBV25-1 and TRBJ1-5 gives the full variable domain: EADIYQTPRYLVIGTGKKITLECSQTMGHDKMYWYQQDPGMELHLIHYSYGVNSTEKGDLSSESTVSRIRTEHFPLTLESARPSHTSQYLCASSDNGQGAFQPQHFGDGTRLSIL.

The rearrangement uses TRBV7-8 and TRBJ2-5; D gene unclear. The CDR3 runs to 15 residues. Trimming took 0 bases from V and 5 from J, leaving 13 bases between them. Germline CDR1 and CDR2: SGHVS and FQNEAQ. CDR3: CASSLADLATETQYF. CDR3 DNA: TGTGCCAGCAGCTTAGCTGACTTAGCTACGGAGACCCAGTACTTC.

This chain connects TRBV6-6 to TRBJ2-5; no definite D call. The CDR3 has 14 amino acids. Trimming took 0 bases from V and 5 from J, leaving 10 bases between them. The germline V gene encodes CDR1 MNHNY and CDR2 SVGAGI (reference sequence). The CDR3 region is CASSYSGLRETQYF. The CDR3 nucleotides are TGTGCCAGCAGTTACTCGGGCCTTCGGGAGACCCAGTACTTC.

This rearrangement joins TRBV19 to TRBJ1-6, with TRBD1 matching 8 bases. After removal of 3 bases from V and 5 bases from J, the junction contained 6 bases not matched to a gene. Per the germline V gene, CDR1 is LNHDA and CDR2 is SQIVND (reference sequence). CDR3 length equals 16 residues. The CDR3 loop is CASSIQGARNNSPLHF. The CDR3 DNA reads TGTGCCAGTAGTATTCAGGGGGCTCGGAATAATTCACCCCTCCACTTT. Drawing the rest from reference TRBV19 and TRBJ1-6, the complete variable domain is DGGITQSPKYLFRKEGQNVTLSCEQNLNHDAMYWYRQDPGQGLRLIYYSQIVNDFQKGDIAEGYSVSREKKESFPLTVTSAQKNPTAFYLCASSIQGARNNSPLHFGNGTRLTVT.

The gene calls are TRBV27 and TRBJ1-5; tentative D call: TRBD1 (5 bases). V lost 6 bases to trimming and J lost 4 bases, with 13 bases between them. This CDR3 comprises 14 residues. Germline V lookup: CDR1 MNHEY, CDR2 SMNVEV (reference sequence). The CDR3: CASSLVSGNQPQHF. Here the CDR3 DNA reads TGTGCCAGCAGCCTCGTCTCAGGGAATCAGCCCCAGCATTTT.

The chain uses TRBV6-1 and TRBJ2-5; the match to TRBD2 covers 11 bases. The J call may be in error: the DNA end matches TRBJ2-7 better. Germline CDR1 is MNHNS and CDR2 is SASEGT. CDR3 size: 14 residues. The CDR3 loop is CASSSSGGPGEQYF. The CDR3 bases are TGTGCCAGCAGTTCTAGCGGGGGGCCCGGCGAGCAGTACTTC.

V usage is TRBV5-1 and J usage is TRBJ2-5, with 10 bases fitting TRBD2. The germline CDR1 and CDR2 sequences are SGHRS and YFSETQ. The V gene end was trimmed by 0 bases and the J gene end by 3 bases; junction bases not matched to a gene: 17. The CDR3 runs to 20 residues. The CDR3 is CASSLEGRGSSGGVEETQYF. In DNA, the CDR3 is TGCGCCAGCAGCTTGGAAGGCAGGGGGTCTAGCGGGGGAGTAGAAGAGACCCAGTACTTC.

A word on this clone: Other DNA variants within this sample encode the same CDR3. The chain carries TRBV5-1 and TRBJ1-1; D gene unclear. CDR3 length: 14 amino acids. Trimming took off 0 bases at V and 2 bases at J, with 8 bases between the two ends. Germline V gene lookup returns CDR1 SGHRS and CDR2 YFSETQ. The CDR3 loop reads CASSLGAGNTEAFF. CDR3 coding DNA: TGCGCCAGCAGCTTGGGCGCGGGTAACACTGAAGCTTTCTTT.

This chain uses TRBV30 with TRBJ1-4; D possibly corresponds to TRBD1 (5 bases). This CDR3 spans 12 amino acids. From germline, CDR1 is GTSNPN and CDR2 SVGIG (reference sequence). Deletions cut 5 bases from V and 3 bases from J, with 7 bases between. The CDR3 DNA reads TGTGCCTGGGCGACAGCTAATGAAAAACTGTTTTTT. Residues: CAWATANEKLFF.

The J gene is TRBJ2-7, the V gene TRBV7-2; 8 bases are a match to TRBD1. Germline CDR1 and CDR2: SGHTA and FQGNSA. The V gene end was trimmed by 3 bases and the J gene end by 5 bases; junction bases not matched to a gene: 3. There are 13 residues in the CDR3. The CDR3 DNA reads TGTGCCAGCAGCTTTTGGACAGGGCACGAGCAGTACTTC. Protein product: CASSFWTGHEQYF.